One T cell receptor (beta chain) is described in this entry. Unmatched junction bases numbered 3, after V lost 2 bases and J lost 2 bases. Germline loops: CDR1 KGHSH, CDR2 LQKENI. The CDR3 totals 14 residues. This sample was taken from a study of blood T cell repertoires in COVID-19. Background on the study: From T cells, B-cell-depleted T cells, or PBMCs came the material, which was cDNA or gDNA.

Libraries were prepared by immunoSEQ multiplex PCR; TCRdb keeps only in-frame clonotypes and omits some of them. The table has under 140,000 clones, nearly 90% seen once; the top ten hold more than 4%. The V and J genes are TRBV18 and TRBJ2-7, with TRBD1 identical over 7 bases. The sequence was obtained from a human donor in a cohort sampled during active COVID-19. The sequenced material came from peripheral blood. The CDR3 here is CASSPSDRAYEQYF. The CDR3 nucleotides are TGTGCCAGCTCACCATCTGACAGGGCCTACGAGCAGTACTTC. Full variable domain (missing parts from reference TRBV18 and TRBJ2-7): NAGVMQNPRHLVRRRGQEARLRCSPMKGHSHVYWYRQLPEEGLKFMVYLQKENIIDESGMPKERFSAEFPKEGPSILRIQQVVRGDSAAYFCASSPSDRAYEQYFGPGTRLTVT.